This TCR beta chain was profiled in a study of cytomegalovirus exposure and HLA in healthy donors. CDR1 MDHEN and CDR2 SYDVKM come from the germline V gene. The CDR3 has 15 residues. The J segment lost 4 bases and the V segment lost 5 bases, leaving 4 bases of the junction unmatched. Method: immunoSEQ multiplex PCR; TCRdb's copy keeps in-frame clones and lacks some. The sample lists 130,000 or so clones; 70% to 90% were seen once. The sample taken for sequencing was PBMCs. This chain links TRBV28 with TRBJ2-7, with 14 bases lining up with TRBD2. The source of this sequence is a woman younger than 35 in good health and CMV-seronegative. The CDR3: CASSPGTSGSYEQYF. The CDR3 DNA follows: TGTGCCAGCAGTCCCGGGACTAGCGGGAGTTACGAGCAGTACTTC.